This T cell receptor beta chain was captured by sequencing in a study of blood T cell repertoires in COVID-19. Study background: Acute-phase and convalescent COVID-19 samples originated in the United States, Italy and Spain. Sample material is recorded as cDNA or gDNA derived from T cells, B-cell-depleted T cells, or PBMCs.

Source study methods: Amplification with reference gene primers provided the estimates of nucleated cell counts. Sequencing was performed with immunoSEQ multiplex PCR; in TCRdb, only in-frame clones are kept and a portion is missing. That table gives V, J and clone size, and the DNA gave D and trimming. This table has about 210,000 clones, around 80% appearing once. The CDR3 has 15 amino acids. The germline V and J ends were trimmed by 1 base and 11 bases, with 22 bases remaining between them. Germline V gene lookup returns CDR1 SGHDT and CDR2 YYEEEE. The J gene is TRBJ2-7, the V gene TRBV5-6; perhaps TRBD1 as D (6 bases). Sequenced material: peripheral blood. The origin of this receptor is a woman aged 40 to 50 with acute or convalescent COVID-19. This CDR3 is CASSLSGGLGAKEYF. In DNA form, the CDR3 reads TGTGCCAGCAGCTTGAGCGGCGGACTGGGGGCGAAAGAGTACTTC. Based on the CDR3 plus reference TRBV5-6 and TRBJ2-7, the full variable domain is DAGVTQSPTHLIKTRGQQVTLRCSPKSGHDTVSWYQQALGQGPQFIFQYYEEEERQRGNFPDRFSGHQFPNYSSELNVNALLLGDSALYLCASSLSGGLGAKEYFGPGTRLTVT.